This T cell receptor (beta chain) is drawn from a study of HIV-infected patients and healthy controls. TCRdb redid the calling of the 5' RACE reads with MiXCR, one entry per CDR3 protein. The data show around 67,000 distinct CDR3 sequences, approximately 15% seen once. The CDR3 extends over 15 amino acids. Germline CDR1 is MNHEY and CDR2 is SVGEGT. Trimming removed 5 bases at V and 5 bases at J, with 15 bases between. J is TRBJ1-4 and V is TRBV6-2 or TRBV6-3; TRBD1 might be the D (5 bases). The origin of this receptor is a human donor in good health. Specimen: CD4+ T cells from blood. CDR3 in amino acids: CASSQSGTGNEKLFF. The DNA for the CDR3 is TGTGCCAGCAGTCAATCCGGGACGGGGAATGAAAAACTGTTTTTT.